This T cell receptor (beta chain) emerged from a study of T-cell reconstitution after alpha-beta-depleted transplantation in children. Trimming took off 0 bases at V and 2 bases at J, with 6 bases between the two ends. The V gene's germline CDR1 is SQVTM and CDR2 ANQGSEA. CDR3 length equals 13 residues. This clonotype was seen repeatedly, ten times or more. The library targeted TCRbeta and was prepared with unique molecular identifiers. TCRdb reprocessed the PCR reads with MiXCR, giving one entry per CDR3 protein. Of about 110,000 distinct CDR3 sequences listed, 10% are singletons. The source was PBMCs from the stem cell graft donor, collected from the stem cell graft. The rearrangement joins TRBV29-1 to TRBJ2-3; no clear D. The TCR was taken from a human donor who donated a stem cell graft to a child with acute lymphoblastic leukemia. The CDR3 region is CSVEDKDTDTQYF. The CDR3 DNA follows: TGCAGCGTTGAAGATAAAGACACAGATACGCAGTATTTT.